This TCR beta chain stems from a study of OX40 agonist ivuxolimab in advanced cancers. Germline V gives CDR1 SGHAT, CDR2 FQNNGV. This CDR3 is built from 17 residues. J was trimmed by 1 base and V by 0 bases; bases with no gene match: 8. Profiled with immunoSEQ multiplex PCR; TCRdb holds only in-frame clones, not every one. In the table there are about 62,000 clones, 80% to 95% of which are singletons. Source: CD4+ or CD8+ T cells sorted from blood, taken in a trial of the OX40 agonist ivuxolimab. This TCR was recovered from an adult with an advanced solid tumor such as melanoma, head and neck, liver or kidney cancer. This chain links TRBV11-2 with TRBJ2-7, with 8 bases fitting TRBD2. CDR3 sequence (DNA): TGTGCCAGCAGCTTAGAAAGACGGGGGGGCGAATCCTACGAGCAGTACTTC. Its protein product is CASSLERRGGESYEQYF.